This TCR beta chain was retrieved from a study of blood T cell repertoires in COVID-19. Study-wide background: PBMCs, B-cell-depleted T cells, or T cells provided the cDNA or gDNA that made up the material.

Per the original methods: Reference gene primer amplification yielded estimated nucleated cell counts. Repertoires were generated with immunoSEQ multiplex PCR, while TCRdb's copy carries only in-frame clones and drops some. Clone size and V and J calls were adopted from that table, with D and trimming inferred from the DNA. In the table there are some 390,000 clones, over 75% of which are singletons. Germline CDR1 PRHDT, CDR2 FYEKMQ (reference sequence). The junction had 8 bases not matched to a gene; V was cut back by 7 bases and J by 6 bases. The CDR3 runs 16 residues. The specimen was PBMCs or T cells enriched from blood (not recorded which). This chain uses TRBV13 with TRBJ2-1; 14 bases are a match to TRBD2. The TCR was taken from a man younger than 45 who had recovered from COVID-19. The CDR3, as DNA: TGTGCCAGCAACACCCCGGGACTAGCGGGAGCCAATGAGCAGTTCTTC. This sequence encodes CASNTPGLAGANEQFF.